The next 24 T cell receptor beta chains were all read from a single sample in a study of OX40 agonist ivuxolimab in advanced cancers. The table came from immunoSEQ multiplex PCR; TCRdb's copy has only in-frame clones and leaves some out. The repertoire consists of over 50,000 clones, with approximately 90% occurring once and the leading ten covering under 20%. Sequences were derived from CD4+ or CD8+ T cells sorted from blood, sampled in a trial of the OX40 agonist ivuxolimab. The receptors were gathered from an adult with an advanced solid tumor such as melanoma, head and neck, liver or kidney cancer.

The V gene is TRBV7-9, the J gene TRBJ2-7, with 10 bases matching TRBD1. The germline V gene encodes CDR1 SEHNR and CDR2 FQNEAQ (reference sequence). Trimming removed 4 bases from V and 0 bases from J; junction bases left unmatched: 12. There are 18 residues in the CDR3. CDR3 sequence (DNA): TGTGCCAGCAGCTATGATCCCCGGGACAGGGGCAACTCCTACGAGCAGTACTTC. Amino acids: CASSYDPRDRGNSYEQYF.

This chain connects TRBV30 to TRBJ2-1; 11 bases are a match to TRBD2. The germline V gene has CDR1 GTSNPN and CDR2 SVGIG (reference sequence). This CDR3 comprises 15 residues. The ends lost 2 bases at V and 4 bases at J; junction bases unmatched: 4. The CDR3 here is CAWSLGTSGYNEQFF. As DNA, the CDR3 is TGTGCCTGGAGTCTCGGGACTAGCGGTTACAATGAGCAGTTCTTC.

The V gene is TRBV27, the J gene TRBJ2-1, with TRBD2 as a possible D gene (6 bases). The V and J ends lost 4 bases and 4 bases respectively, with 8 bases between them. The CDR3 spans 13 residues. Germline CDR1 and CDR2: MNHEY and SMNVEV (reference sequence). CDR3 sequence: CASSSGLYNEQFF. For the CDR3, the DNA is TGTGCCAGCAGTTCGGGACTTTACAATGAGCAGTTCTTC.

The chain combines TRBV28 with TRBJ2-2, with a weak D call TRBD1 (5 bases). From germline, CDR1 is MDHEN and CDR2 SYDVKM. The CDR3 runs to 16 residues. Trimming took 4 bases from V and 1 from J, leaving 13 bases between them. The CDR3 here is CASSWMTVRNTGELFF. CDR3 sequence (DNA): TGTGCCAGCAGTTGGATGACAGTCCGGAACACCGGGGAGCTGTTTTTT.

J is TRBJ2-3 and V is TRBV5-6; the D is unclear. The CDR3 runs 11 residues. Between the trimmed V and J ends, which lost 3 bases and 3 bases, there was a span of 2 bases. In germline, CDR1 is SGHDT, CDR2 YYEEEE. DNA of the CDR3: TGTGCCAGCAGCTCAACAGATACGCAGTATTTT. Translation: CASSSTDTQYF. Variable domain in full (rest from reference TRBV5-6 and TRBJ2-3): DAGVTQSPTHLIKTRGQQVTLRCSPKSGHDTVSWYQQALGQGPQFIFQYYEEEERQRGNFPDRFSGHQFPNYSSELNVNALLLGDSALYLCASSSTDTQYFGPGTRLTVL.

The chain uses TRBV14 and TRBJ1-1; perhaps TRBD1 as D (5 bases). The V gene lost 4 bases and the J gene lost 2 bases, with 8 bases spanning the gap. The germline V gene has CDR1 SGHDN and CDR2 FVKESK. The CDR3 covers 13 residues. The CDR3 loop reads CASSPGINTEAFF. The CDR3 region has the DNA TGTGCCAGCAGCCCAGGGATCAACACTGAAGCTTTCTTT.

This clone has a single count. The genes are TRBV27 and TRBJ2-1; 7 bases align to TRBD2. The CDR3 extends over 14 amino acids. Germline lookup yields CDR1 MNHEY and CDR2 SMNVEV (reference sequence). The V gene end was trimmed by 3 bases and the J gene end by 8 bases; junction bases not matched to a gene: 7. This CDR3 reads CASSFGLDFHEQFF. CDR3 nucleotides: TGTGCCAGCAGTTTTGGACTAGATTTCCATGAGCAGTTCTTC.

In nucleotides, the CDR3 is TGCGCCAGCAGAGGACAGGAGCAGTTCTTC. It specifies CASRGQEQFF. The V and J genes are TRBV10-1 and TRBJ2-1; possibly TRBD1 for D (6 bases). CDR3 length: 10 amino acids. Germline V gene sequence: CDR1 WNHNN, CDR2 SYGVQD (reference sequence). V lost 6 bases and J 10 bases, leaving 7 bases between the germline ends.

The chain employs TRBV2 and TRBJ2-1; D not resolved. This CDR3 comprises 12 residues. V dropped 9 bases and J dropped 5 bases, with 11 bases sitting between them. The germline V gene has CDR1 SNHLY and CDR2 FYNNEI. The CDR3 reads CASQPGNNEQFF. CDR3 nucleotide sequence: TGTGCCAGTCAACCGGGCAACAATGAGCAGTTCTTC. The full variable domain, completed using reference TRBV2 and TRBJ2-1, is EPEVTQTPSHQVTQMGQEVILRCVPISNHLYFYWYRQILGQKVEFLVSFYNNEISEKSEIFDDQFSVERPDGSNFTLKIRSTKLEDSAMYFCASQPGNNEQFFGPGTRLTVL.

The rearrangement uses TRBV5-6 and TRBJ2-7, with D possibly matching TRBD2 (5 bases). Germline CDR1 and CDR2: SGHDT and YYEEEE. Trimming cost V 0 bases and J 5 bases, with 6 bases left between them. The CDR3 is 12 residues long. CDR3 sequence (DNA): TGTGCCAGCAGCTTGGCCGGGAACGAGCAGTACTTC. Its protein product is CASSLAGNEQYF.

The V call is TRBV28, the J call TRBJ2-7; perhaps TRBD1 as D (6 bases). The CDR3 is made up of 14 amino acids. Germline-derived CDR1 and CDR2 are MDHEN and SYDVKM. V shed 9 bases and J shed 0 bases, with 15 bases lying between them. CDR3 nucleotides: TGTGCCAGTGAAAGAAACAGGGCCTCCTACGAGCAGTACTTC. Its translation is CASERNRASYEQYF.

The rearrangement uses TRBV27 and TRBJ2-5; D not certain. Germline CDR1 is MNHEY and CDR2 is SMNVEV (reference sequence). Trimming took off 3 bases at V and 0 bases at J, with 8 bases between the two ends. The CDR3 runs to 14 residues. The CDR3 sequence is CASSFLGNQETQYF. For the CDR3, the DNA is TGTGCCAGCAGTTTTTTGGGAAACCAAGAGACCCAGTACTTC.

The gene calls are TRBV27 and TRBJ2-5; 8 bases line up with TRBD2. J gave up 3 bases and V 5 bases, and 5 bases lay outside the gene matches. This CDR3 comprises 14 residues. CDR1 is MNHEY, CDR2 SMNVEV, per germline (reference sequence). This chain's CDR3 is CASSPLAGEETQYF. CDR3 bases: TGTGCCAGCAGTCCCCTAGCGGGCGAAGAGACCCAGTACTTC.

The rearrangement uses TRBV10-3 and TRBJ2-2; the D is unclear. Per the germline V gene, CDR1 is ENHRY and CDR2 is SYGVKD. Trimming removed 4 bases at V and 6 bases at J, with 3 bases between. This CDR3 region has 11 residues. In DNA form, the CDR3 reads TGTGCCATCAGTGGGTCCGGGGAGCTGTTTTTT. Protein: CAISGSGELFF.

The chain joins TRBV13 to TRBJ2-7; TRBD1 is a possible D gene (5 bases). Germline CDR1 PRHDT, CDR2 FYEKMQ (reference sequence). Trimming took off 5 bases at V and 0 bases at J, with 11 bases between the two ends. The CDR3 runs to 14 residues. The CDR3 loop is CASSHRTLSYEQYF. CDR3 nucleotide sequence: TGTGCCAGCAGCCACCGGACACTCTCCTACGAGCAGTACTTC.

The V call is TRBV7-9, the J call TRBJ2-3; D remains ambiguous. Germline CDR1 reads SEHNR; CDR2 reads FQNEAQ (reference sequence). V was trimmed by 1 base and J by 6 bases, leaving 14 bases between them. This CDR3 is built from 15 residues. In nucleotides, the CDR3 is TGTGCCAGCAGCTTAGGAAGCGCGGTTTTGGATACGCAGTATTTT. Protein: CASSLGSAVLDTQYF.

The chain carries TRBV14 and TRBJ2-7; 9 nucleotides line up with TRBD1. The germline V gene encodes CDR1 SGHDN and CDR2 FVKESK. The CDR3 contains 14 residues. V lost 5 bases to trimming and J lost 5 bases; unmatched junction nucleotides: 7. CDR3 in DNA: TGTGCCAGCAGCTGGGGACAGGGTGGGAACGAGCAGTACTTC. This sequence encodes CASSWGQGGNEQYF.

The chain has TRBV7-8 and TRBJ1-1; TRBD1 matches at 7 bases. Germline V gene data show CDR1 as SGHVS and CDR2 as FQNEAQ. The length of the CDR3 is 13 residues. V shed 6 bases, J shed 5 bases, and the junction held 6 bases outside the gene matches. CDR3 sequence: CASSRQGRTEAFF. The CDR3 bases are TGTGCCAGCAGTCGACAGGGAAGGACTGAAGCTTTCTTT.

The V gene is TRBV2, the J gene TRBJ2-5; TRBD2 matches 11 bases. The DNA end is a closer match to TRBJ2-7, so the J assignment may be wrong. The CDR3 is 16 amino acids. CDR1 and CDR2 (germline): SNHLY, FYNNEI. For the CDR3, the DNA is TGTGCCAGCAGTGCCGTAGCGGGAGGGGCCGCCTACGAGCAGTACTTC. It yields the protein CASSAVAGGAAYEQYF.

This chain joins TRBV7-6 and TRBJ1-1, with no clear D. This CDR3 has 13 amino acids. Germline V gene data show CDR1 as SGHVS and CDR2 as FNYEAQ. V was trimmed by 4 bases and J by 1 base, leaving 7 bases between them. The CDR3 coding sequence is TGTGCCAGCAGCTACGGGAGGAACACTGAAGCTTTCTTT. This translates into CASSYGRNTEAFF.

The CDR3 reads CASRGLAGAPYEQYF. CDR3 sequence (DNA): TGTGCCAGCAGGGGACTAGCGGGAGCTCCCTACGAGCAGTACTTC. V gene TRBV11-2 combines with J gene TRBJ2-7, with 14 bases identical to TRBD2. Germline-derived CDR1 and CDR2 are SGHAT and FQNNGV. J gave up 2 bases and V 6 bases, and 3 bases lay outside the gene matches. The CDR3 runs 15 residues.

The chain links TRBV9 to TRBJ2-5; 12 bases agree with TRBD1. The CDR3 totals 17 residues. The junction had 11 bases not matched to a gene; V was cut back by 3 bases and J by 5 bases. CDR1 SGDLS and CDR2 YYNGEE come from the germline V gene. The CDR3 nucleotides read TGTGCCAGCAGCGGCCACACCGGGACAGGGGGCTGGGAGACCCAGTACTTC. It is translated as CASSGHTGTGGWETQYF.

By share, this clone ranks as medium-sized. Other DNA variants within this sample encode the same CDR3. The V and J genes are TRBV19 and TRBJ2-7, with 12 bases matching TRBD2. The CDR3 is 14 residues long. Germline loops: CDR1 LNHDA, CDR2 SQIVND (reference sequence). Trimming took 4 bases from V and 5 from J; bases not matched to a gene: 3. The CDR3 DNA follows: TGTGCCAGTAGTAGGGGACTAGCGGGTGACGAGCAGTACTTC. As protein: CASSRGLAGDEQYF.

This chain links TRBV15 with TRBJ1-2; 7 bases are a match to TRBD1. This CDR3 is 13 amino acids long. V shed 4 bases, J shed 4 bases, and the junction held 3 bases outside the gene matches. From germline, CDR1 is LNHNV and CDR2 YYDKDF (reference sequence). The CDR3 here is CATSIQGSYGYTF. DNA of the CDR3: TGTGCCACCAGCATACAGGGGAGCTATGGCTACACCTTC.